Shown below are 14 T cell receptor beta chains from a single sample sequenced in a study of cytomegalovirus exposure and HLA in healthy donors. Amplification used 60 Vbeta primers and 13 Jbeta primers. Method: immunoSEQ multiplex PCR; TCRdb's copy keeps in-frame clones and lacks some. Of approximately 160,000 clones in the sample, around 77% were seen once. Material for sequencing was PBMCs. The source of these receptors is a woman aged 25 to 39 in good health and CMV-seronegative.

V usage is TRBV4-1 and J usage is TRBJ2-7; TRBD1 matches 9 bases. The CDR3 runs to 15 residues. The V gene's germline CDR1 is MGHRA and CDR2 YSYEKL. V trimming: 3 bases; J trimming: 2 bases; junction bases outside the gene matches: 5. CDR3 coding DNA: TGCGCCAGCAGCCATCAGGACAGGGGACCCTACGAGCAGTACTTC. This sequence encodes CASSHQDRGPYEQYF.

This clone was found a few times. This sequence joins TRBV19 and TRBJ2-5, with D hard to call. This CDR3 region has 13 residues. The V and J ends lost 4 bases and 4 bases respectively, with 10 bases between them. Germline CDR1 reads LNHDA; CDR2 reads SQIVND (reference sequence). Written as DNA, the CDR3 is TGTGCCAGTAGTACCTCCGCGAGAGAGACCCAGTACTTC. Its protein product is CASSTSARETQYF.

A few counts support this clone. The chain combines TRBV7-8 with TRBJ2-5; the D is unclear. Germline CDR1 is SGHVS and CDR2 is FQNEAQ. This CDR3 region has 14 residues. With 1 base removed from V and 5 bases from J, the gap between germline ends came to 11 bases. Written as DNA, the CDR3 is TGTGCCAGCAGCTTAGACGGGTCTGGGGAGACCCAGTACTTC. Amino acid sequence: CASSLDGSGETQYF.

This clone was picked up a small number of times. The chain uses TRBV7-9 and TRBJ2-2, with TRBD1 matching over 7 bases. The germline V gene encodes CDR1 SEHNR and CDR2 FQNEAQ (reference sequence). The junction had 13 bases not matched to a gene; V was cut back by 8 bases and J by 10 bases. There are 14 residues in the CDR3. The CDR3 is CASRDTGAQAELFF. The CDR3 DNA is TGTGCCAGCCGCGATACAGGGGCCCAAGCGGAGCTGTTTTTT.

CDR3 nucleotide sequence: TGTGCCAGCAGCGTATCCCCTGCGCACTATGGCTACACCTTC. It codes for CASSVSPAHYGYTF. The chain couples TRBV9 to TRBJ1-2, with no clear D. V lost 1 base, J lost 3 bases, and 10 bases lay in between. The CDR3 sequence is 14 residues long. In germline, CDR1 is SGDLS, CDR2 YYNGEE.

The V gene is TRBV28, the J gene TRBJ2-7; 7 positions match TRBD1. J lost 1 base, V lost 4 bases, and 13 bases had no gene match. The CDR3 loop spans 17 amino acids. CDR1 is MDHEN, CDR2 SYDVKM, per germline. Here the CDR3 reads CASSSSKGDSNSYEQYF. In DNA, the CDR3 is TGTGCCAGCAGTTCCTCAAAGGGGGACAGCAATTCCTACGAGCAGTACTTC.

The CDR3 here is CASSFPGTSFINEQFF. CDR3 DNA: TGTGCCAGCAGCTTCCCCGGGACTAGCTTCATCAATGAGCAGTTCTTC. The chain carries TRBV5-4 and TRBJ2-1; TRBD2 matches at 9 bases. V trimming: 2 bases; J trimming: 6 bases; junction bases outside the gene matches: 9. The CDR3 is 16 residues long. Germline CDR1 is SGHNT and CDR2 is YYREEE (reference sequence). The full variable domain, rest sourced from reference TRBV5-4 and TRBJ2-1, is ETGVTQSPTHLIKTRGQQVTLRCSSQSGHNTVSWYQQALGQGPQFIFQYYREEENGRGNFPPRFSGLQFPNYSSELNVNALELDDSALYLCASSFPGTSFINEQFFGPGTRLTVL.

The rearrangement joins TRBV2 to TRBJ2-4; possibly TRBD1 for D (6 bases). CDR3 length: 12 amino acids. V lost 4 bases, J lost 9 bases, and 10 bases lay in between. Germline CDR1 is SNHLY and CDR2 is FYNNEI. The CDR3 nucleotides read TGTGCCAGCAGTGGGCAGGGGTTCATTCAGTACTTC. It translates to CASSGQGFIQYF.

The gene calls are TRBV6-6 and TRBJ1-2; D is undetermined. The CDR3 has 12 residues. Germline V gives CDR1 MNHNY, CDR2 SVGAGI (reference sequence). With 4 bases removed from V and 8 bases from J, the gap between germline ends came to 11 bases. CDR3 bases: TGTGCCAGCAGTTCCTCACCTCGGGGCTACACCTTC. Translated: CASSSSPRGYTF.

The chain links TRBV28 to TRBJ2-7, with D maybe TRBD1 (6 bases). The length of the CDR3 is 14 residues. Germline V gene sequence: CDR1 MDHEN, CDR2 SYDVKM. V lost 4 bases, J lost 6 bases, and 16 bases lay in between. CDR3 in DNA: TGTGCCAGCAGTTCGGGACAATTGGCGTCCGAGCAGTACTTC. This encodes CASSSGQLASEQYF.

This chain joins TRBV10-1 and TRBJ2-7; 12 bases fit TRBD1. Germline CDR1 is WNHNN and CDR2 is SYGVQD (reference sequence). V lost 6 bases and J lost 4; bases outside the gene matches: 10. The CDR3 runs to 16 residues. CDR3 in amino acids: CASSYSRDRGLYEQYF. The DNA of the CDR3 is TGCGCCAGCAGCTACTCCCGGGACAGGGGGCTATACGAGCAGTACTTC.

V gene TRBV6-1 combines with J gene TRBJ2-1; 7 bases line up with TRBD1. This CDR3 is built from 15 residues. Looked up from germline, CDR1 is MNHNS and CDR2 is SASEGT. The V segment lost 2 bases and the J segment 6 bases; nucleotides outside the gene matches: 7. The CDR3 sequence is CASSEPHRGSNEQFF. In DNA, the CDR3 is TGTGCCAGCAGTGAACCCCACAGGGGTAGCAATGAGCAGTTCTTC.

As DNA, the CDR3 is TGCGCCACCGGGGGTTTCGGACTAGCGGGGGCTCGCCAAGAGACCCAGTACTTC. It codes for CATGGFGLAGARQETQYF. V and J are TRBV10-1 and TRBJ2-5; 13 bases match TRBD2. Looked up from germline, CDR1 is WNHNN and CDR2 is SYGVQD (reference sequence). With 10 bases clipped from V and 1 base from J, the junction kept 15 bases outside the gene matches. The CDR3 length is 18 residues.

The rearrangement joins TRBV5-6 to TRBJ2-2; D ambiguous. Per germline, CDR1 SGHDT and CDR2 YYEEEE. The CDR3 runs 18 residues. The V end lost 6 bases, the J end lost 1 base, and 22 bases lay between the germline ends. CDR3 in amino acids: CASTKLEAVNLNTGELFF. CDR3 DNA sequence: TGTGCCAGCACCAAACTTGAGGCCGTTAACTTGAACACCGGGGAGCTGTTTTTT. Full variable domain (outside the CDR3, taken from reference TRBV5-6 and TRBJ2-2): DAGVTQSPTHLIKTRGQQVTLRCSPKSGHDTVSWYQQALGQGPQFIFQYYEEEERQRGNFPDRFSGHQFPNYSSELNVNALLLGDSALYLCASTKLEAVNLNTGELFFGEGSRLTVL.